The sequence of this TCR beta chain was determined in a study of cytotoxic CD8 clonotypes in ibrutinib-treated CLL. Study outcomes and limitations: Under therapy, public clonotypes either contracted or stayed stable, and they were uncommon. Clonality correlated strongly with circulating CD8+ T cells and exceeded age-matched healthy donors at baseline.

Of note for this clone: Antigen: not known.

A 1 in 200,000 to 1 in 1 million T cell depth was the sequencing target. The assay was immunoSEQ multiplex PCR, and TCRdb's table has in-frame clones only and misses some. The top ten clones hold around 15% of a sample with about 200,000 clones, around 72% of them seen once. The V gene end was trimmed by 5 bases and the J gene end by 2 bases; junction bases not matched to a gene: 5. This CDR3 contains 14 residues. The germline V gene has CDR1 SGHAT and CDR2 FQDESV (reference sequence). The input for sequencing was PBMCs, taken after 24 months of ibrutinib treatment. The chain carries TRBV11-1 and TRBJ2-5, with 7 bases aligning to TRBD1. The sequence was collected from a human donor with chronic lymphocytic leukemia. The CDR3 nucleotides read TGTGCCAGCAGCAAACACAGGGGACAAGAGACCCAGTACTTC. This sequence encodes CASSKHRGQETQYF.